The rows below give T cell receptor beta chains drawn from one sample of a study of T cell changes during pregnancy in multiple sclerosis. Profiling relied on immunoSEQ multiplex PCR, and the TCRdb table lists in-frame clones only, not all of them. This sample has about 60,000 clones, with 91% found just once. Sequencing used CD4+ T cells from peripheral blood mononuclear cells, obtained after pregnancy. The receptors come from a female donor in good health, enrolled as a control in a pregnancy study. CDR3s include the opening cysteine and the closing phenylalanine or tryptophan. Fields, in order: V gene, CDR3 protein.

TRBV19	CASSASRTGQETQYF
TRBV19	CASSIQFGPYEQYF
TRBV19	CASLGYNEQFF
TRBV5-1	CASSSMYGQVNEKLFF
TRBV2	CASSAAYGQGAYEQYF
TRBV20-1	CSGGHLYGYTF
TRBV5-6	CASSLQGSYGYTF
TRBV11-2	CASSQPGETQYF
TRBV27	CASSSSPSPLHF
TRBV11-3	CASSSSDRFTLWDANVLTF
TRBV4-3	CASSARQGAYGYTF
TRBV7-3	CASSLLAGEFVNEQFF
TRBV7-3	CASSPQEIGNTGELFF
TRBV6-1	CASSDAPWGERNIQYF
TRBV27	CASSFREGTGSYRYTF